A few counts support the clone carrying this T cell receptor (beta chain). Per the study methods: Reference gene primer amplification in the assay estimated nucleated cell counts. Only in-frame clones appear in the TCRdb table, and some are missing; sequencing was by immunoSEQ multiplex PCR. From that table come the V and J calls and clone size; the DNA was used to work out D and trimming. The repertoire holds fewer than 200,000 clones, around four fifths seen once, with roughly 9.2% in the top ten. The record originates from a study of blood T cell repertoires in COVID-19. Study details: Samples taken during acute and convalescent COVID-19 were collected in the United States, Italy and Spain.

The CDR3 is 14 amino acids. In germline, CDR1 is MDHEN, CDR2 SYDVKM. Between the trimmed V and J ends, which lost 1 base and 6 bases, there was a span of 12 bases. This clonotype originated in a woman of 80 years or more with active or convalescent COVID-19. Material: peripheral blood. J is TRBJ1-1 and V is TRBV28; the D gene is possibly TRBD1 (6 bases). This chain's CDR3 is CASSLLSGVAEAFF. In nucleotides, the CDR3 is TGTGCCAGCAGTTTATTGTCAGGGGTTGCTGAAGCTTTCTTT. Variable domain in full (rest from reference TRBV28 and TRBJ1-1): DVKVTQSSRYLVKRTGEKVFLECVQDMDHENMFWYRQDPGLGLRLIYFSYDVKMKEKGDIPEGYSVSREKKERFSLILESASTNQTSMYLCASSLLSGVAEAFFGQGTRLTVV.